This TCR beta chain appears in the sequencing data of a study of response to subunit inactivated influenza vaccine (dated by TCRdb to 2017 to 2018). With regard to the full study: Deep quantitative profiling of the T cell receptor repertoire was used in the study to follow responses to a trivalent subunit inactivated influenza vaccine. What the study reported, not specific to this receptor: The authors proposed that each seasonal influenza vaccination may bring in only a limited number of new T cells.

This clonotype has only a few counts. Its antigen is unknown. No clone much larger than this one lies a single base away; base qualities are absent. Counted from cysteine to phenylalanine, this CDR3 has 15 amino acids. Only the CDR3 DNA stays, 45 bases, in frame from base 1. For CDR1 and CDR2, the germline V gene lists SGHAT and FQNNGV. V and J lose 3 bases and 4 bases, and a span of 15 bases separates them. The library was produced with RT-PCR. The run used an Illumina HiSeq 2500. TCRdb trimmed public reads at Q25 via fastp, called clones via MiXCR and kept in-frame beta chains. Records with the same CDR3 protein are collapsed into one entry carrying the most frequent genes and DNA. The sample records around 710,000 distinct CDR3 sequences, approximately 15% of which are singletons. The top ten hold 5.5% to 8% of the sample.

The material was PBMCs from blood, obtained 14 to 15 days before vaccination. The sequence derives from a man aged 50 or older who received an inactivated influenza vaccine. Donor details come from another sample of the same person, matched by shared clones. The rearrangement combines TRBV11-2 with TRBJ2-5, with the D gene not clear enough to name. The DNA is TGTGCCAGCAGCTTCCCCGGATTTGGTTTAGAGACCCAGTACTTC. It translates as CASSFPGFGLETQYF.